A selection of T cell receptor beta chains follows, all from one sample in a study of monozygotic twins with inflammatory bowel disease. Reprocessing the 5' RACE reads, TCRdb reports a single entry for every CDR3 protein and omits DNA. Its listing shows some 190,000 distinct CDR3 sequences. Sequencing was done on a sample of blood. The receptors shown here come from a human donor with ulcerative colitis or Crohn's disease, or a healthy co-twin of an affected twin (not recorded which). Both conserved end residues are part of each CDR3.

TRBV10-3	TRBJ2-1	CAIQGASHNEQFF
TRBV5-5	TRBJ1-5	CASSPRWDNQPQHF
TRBV20-1	TRBJ2-1	CSAPGLSSYNEQFF
TRBV28	TRBJ2-7	CASRSGSLTYEQYF
TRBV3-1	TRBJ2-5	CASSQVTENQETQYF
TRBV5-1	TRBJ1-1	CASSLEGGEAGAFF
TRBV6-5	TRBJ2-7	CASSYEGTGLYEQYF
TRBV4-1	TRBJ2-1	CASSHGNGGASYNEQFF
TRBV12-3/TRBV12-4	TRBJ2-7	CASSSQAGYEQYF
TRBV5-1	TRBJ2-3	CASSLESYTQYF
TRBV5-1	TRBJ2-1	CASSLGQGMGRGNEQFF
TRBV4-2	TRBJ1-5	CASSQEGSGTGQPQHF
TRBV15	TRBJ2-1	CATSGVASDEQFF
TRBV28	TRBJ1-5	CASSFGERNQPQHF
TRBV5-1	TRBJ2-1	CASSLRALYNEQFF
TRBV9	TRBJ2-3	CASASGLASTDTQYF
TRBV6-5	TRBJ1-2	CASSYSRGIGYGYTF
TRBV18	TRBJ1-3	CASSPPRAGNTIYF
TRBV20-1	TRBJ1-5	CSARDTRQGGLYSNQPQHF
TRBV5-1	TRBJ2-2	CASGRGQGAAGELFF
TRBV20-1	TRBJ1-5	CSARGDSSNQPQHF
TRBV19	TRBJ1-5	CASSFLDGGNQPQHF
TRBV30	TRBJ2-7	CAWKGLTYEQYF